The present T cell receptor (beta chain) was sequenced within a study of cytomegalovirus exposure and HLA in healthy donors. Findings of the study overall: In a later analysis, at a false discovery rate of 0.05, about 17,000 TCR beta sequences matched HLA alleles. A later analysis found most CMV-associated TCR beta chains apparently HLA-restricted.

Donors counted as nominally healthy when sampled, yet unrecorded immune exposures were likely. The PCR made use of 60 Vbeta and 13 Jbeta primers. Per the authors' pipeline: In a later analysis, about 9.9 million of some 80 million unique beta chains occurred in at least two donors. Sequencing used immunoSEQ multiplex PCR; TCRdb keeps in-frame clones, though not all of them. V, J and clone size reflect that table, while D and trimming were determined from the DNA. Of 82,000 or so clones listed, over 9.5% are singletons. This clone has only a few counts. Its specificity is not known. Per the germline V gene, CDR1 is MNHEY and CDR2 is SVGAGI. The CDR3 is made up of 14 amino acids. V was clipped by 8 bases and J by 1 base, with 14 bases between them.

Source material: PBMCs. This TCR was recovered from a man between 60 and 75 years old in good health and CMV-seropositive. The chain combines TRBV6-5 with TRBJ1-2; D is possibly TRBD1 (6 bases). As DNA, the CDR3 is TGTGCCAGCGGGGGCAAGGGAGTTAACTATGGCTACACCTTC. It translates to CASGGKGVNYGYTF.